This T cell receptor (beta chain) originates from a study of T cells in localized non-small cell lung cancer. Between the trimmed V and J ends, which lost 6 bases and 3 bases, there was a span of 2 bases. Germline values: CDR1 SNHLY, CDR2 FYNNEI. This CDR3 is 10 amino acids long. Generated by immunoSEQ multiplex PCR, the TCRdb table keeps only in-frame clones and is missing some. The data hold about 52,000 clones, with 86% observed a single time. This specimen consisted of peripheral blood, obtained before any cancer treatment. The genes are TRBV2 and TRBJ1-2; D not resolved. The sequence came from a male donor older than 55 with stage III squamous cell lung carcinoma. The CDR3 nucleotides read TGTGCCAGCAGAGACTATGGCTACACCTTC. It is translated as CASRDYGYTF.